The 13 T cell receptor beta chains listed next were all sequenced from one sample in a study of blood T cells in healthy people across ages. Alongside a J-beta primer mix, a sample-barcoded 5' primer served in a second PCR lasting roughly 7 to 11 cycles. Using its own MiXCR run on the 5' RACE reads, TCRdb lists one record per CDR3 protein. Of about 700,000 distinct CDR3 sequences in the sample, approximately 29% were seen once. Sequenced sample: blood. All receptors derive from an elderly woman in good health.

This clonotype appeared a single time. The CDR3 reads CASSFQVGAGYTGELFF. CDR3 DNA sequence: TGTGCCAGCAGTTTTCAAGTAGGGGCGGGGTATACCGGGGAGCTGTTTTTT. The chain combines TRBV27 with TRBJ2-2, with a possible D match to TRBD2 (6 bases). CDR1 is MNHEY and CDR2 is SMNVEV in the germline V gene (reference sequence). V lost 3 bases to trimming and J lost 5 bases, with 19 bases between them. CDR3 length equals 17 residues.

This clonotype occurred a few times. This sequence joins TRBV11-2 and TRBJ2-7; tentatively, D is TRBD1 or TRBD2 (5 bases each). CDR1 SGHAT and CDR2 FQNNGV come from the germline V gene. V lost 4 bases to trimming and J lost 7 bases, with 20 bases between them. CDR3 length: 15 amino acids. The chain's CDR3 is CASSSRGVVRDEQYF. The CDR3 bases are TGTGCCAGCAGCTCGAGGGGTGTTGTTAGGGATGAGCAGTACTTC.

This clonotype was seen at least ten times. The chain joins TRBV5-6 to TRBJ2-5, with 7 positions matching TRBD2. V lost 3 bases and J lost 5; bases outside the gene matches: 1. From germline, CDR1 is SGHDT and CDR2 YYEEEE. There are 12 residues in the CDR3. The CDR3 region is CASSWGGETQYF. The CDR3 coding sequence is TGTGCCAGCAGCTGGGGAGGGGAGACCCAGTACTTC. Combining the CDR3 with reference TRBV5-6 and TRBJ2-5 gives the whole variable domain DAGVTQSPTHLIKTRGQQVTLRCSPKSGHDTVSWYQQALGQGPQFIFQYYEEEERQRGNFPDRFSGHQFPNYSSELNVNALLLGDSALYLCASSWGGETQYFGPGTRLLVL.

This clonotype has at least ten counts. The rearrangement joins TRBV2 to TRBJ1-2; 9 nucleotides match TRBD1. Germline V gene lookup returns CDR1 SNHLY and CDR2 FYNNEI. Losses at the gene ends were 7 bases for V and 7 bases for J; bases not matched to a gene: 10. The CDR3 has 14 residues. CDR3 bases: TGTGCCAGCATGAGGGACAGGGAAGGCGGTGGCTACACCTTC. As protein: CASMRDREGGGYTF.

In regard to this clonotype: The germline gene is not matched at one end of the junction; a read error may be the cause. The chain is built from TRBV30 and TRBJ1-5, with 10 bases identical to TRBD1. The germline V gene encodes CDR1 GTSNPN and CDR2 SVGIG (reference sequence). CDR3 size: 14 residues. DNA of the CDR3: TGTGCCTCATCCGGGACAGGGGACAATCGGCCCCAGCATTTT. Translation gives CASSGTGDNRPQHF.

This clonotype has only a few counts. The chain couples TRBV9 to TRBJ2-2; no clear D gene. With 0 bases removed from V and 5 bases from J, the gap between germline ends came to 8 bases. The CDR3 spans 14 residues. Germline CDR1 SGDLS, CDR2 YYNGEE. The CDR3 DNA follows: TGTGCCAGCAGCGTAGAGATCCAAACCGGGGAGCTGTTTTTT. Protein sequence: CASSVEIQTGELFF.

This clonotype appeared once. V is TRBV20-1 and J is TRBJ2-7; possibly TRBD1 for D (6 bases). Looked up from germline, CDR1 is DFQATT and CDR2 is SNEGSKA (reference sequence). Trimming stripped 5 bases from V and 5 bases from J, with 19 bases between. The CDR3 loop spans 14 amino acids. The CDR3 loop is CSAGYGLGANEQYF. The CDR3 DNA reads TGCAGTGCTGGTTACGGACTGGGGGCGAACGAGCAGTACTTC.

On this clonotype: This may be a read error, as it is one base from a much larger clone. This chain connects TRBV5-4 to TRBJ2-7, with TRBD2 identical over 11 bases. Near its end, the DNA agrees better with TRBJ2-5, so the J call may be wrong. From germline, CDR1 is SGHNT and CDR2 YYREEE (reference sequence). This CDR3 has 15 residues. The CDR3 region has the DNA TGTGCCAGCAGCGGTAGCGGGGGGGCGGGAGGGACCCAGTACTTC. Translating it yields CASSGSGGAGGTQYF.

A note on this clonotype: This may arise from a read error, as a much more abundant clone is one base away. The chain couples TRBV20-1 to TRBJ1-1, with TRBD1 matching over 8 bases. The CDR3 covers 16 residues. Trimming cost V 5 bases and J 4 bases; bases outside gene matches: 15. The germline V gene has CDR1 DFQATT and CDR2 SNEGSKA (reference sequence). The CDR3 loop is CSADLPGQGRATEAFF. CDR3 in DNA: TGCAGTGCTGACCTGCCAGGACAGGGTCGGGCCACTGAAGCTTTCTTT.

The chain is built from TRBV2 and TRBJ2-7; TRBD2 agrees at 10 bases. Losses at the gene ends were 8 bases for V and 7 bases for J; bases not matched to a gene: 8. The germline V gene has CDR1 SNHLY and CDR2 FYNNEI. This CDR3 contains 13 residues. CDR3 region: CASGWTSGGEQYF. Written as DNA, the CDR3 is TGTGCCAGCGGGTGGACTAGCGGTGGGGAGCAGTACTTC.

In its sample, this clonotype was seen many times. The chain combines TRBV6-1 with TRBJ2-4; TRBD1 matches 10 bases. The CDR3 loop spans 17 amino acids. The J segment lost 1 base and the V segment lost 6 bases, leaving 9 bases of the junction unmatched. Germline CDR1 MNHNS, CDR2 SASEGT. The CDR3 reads CASRPGTGAAAKNIQYF. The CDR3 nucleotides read TGTGCCAGCAGACCCGGGACAGGGGCTGCGGCCAAAAACATTCAGTACTTC.

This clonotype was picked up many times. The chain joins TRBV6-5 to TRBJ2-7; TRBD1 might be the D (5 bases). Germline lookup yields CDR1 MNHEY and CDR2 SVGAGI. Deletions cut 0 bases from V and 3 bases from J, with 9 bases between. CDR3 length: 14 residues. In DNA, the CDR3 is TGTGCCAGCAGTTACTCACTTAGGGGCTACGAGCAGTACTTC. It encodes CASSYSLRGYEQYF.

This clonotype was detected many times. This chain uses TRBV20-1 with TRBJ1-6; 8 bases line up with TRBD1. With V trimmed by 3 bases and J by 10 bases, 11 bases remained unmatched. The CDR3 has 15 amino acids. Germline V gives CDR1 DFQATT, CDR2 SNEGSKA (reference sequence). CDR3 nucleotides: TGCAGTGCTAGGGGACCGGGGGACAGGTCGTCACCCCTCCACTTT. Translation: CSARGPGDRSSPLHF.